The rows below give T cell receptor beta chains drawn from one sample of a study of T cell repertoires in cytomegalovirus infection. These receptors have no identified antigens. Using its own MiXCR run on the reads, TCRdb lists one record per CDR3 protein. The sample holds a few hundred thousand distinct CDR3 sequences, about 42% seen once. The starting material was cultured PBMCs, obtained from culture after CMV antigen stimulation. The receptor source for this set is a human donor in good health (CMV status not recorded). Some clones in this sample may be carry-over from other donors' samples. The CDR3 runs from the conserved cysteine through the conserved F or W. The order of the fields is clone size, V gene, J gene, CDR3 protein. Only part of the rows carry a size: once, few, many, or a class if the clone is expanded.

clone_size: NA; v_call: TRBV28; j_call: TRBJ2-3; cdr3_aa: CASNEGYADTQYF
clone_size: few; v_call: TRBV7-9; j_call: TRBJ2-3; cdr3_aa: CASSLGPGGPADTQYF
clone_size: NA; v_call: TRBV11-1; j_call: TRBJ2-2; cdr3_aa: CASSRETGSNTGELFF
clone_size: NA; v_call: TRBV28; j_call: TRBJ1-5; cdr3_aa: CASSRYQPQHF
clone_size: few; v_call: TRBV7-9; j_call: TRBJ2-5; cdr3_aa: CASSFSDTHQETQYF
clone_size: few; v_call: TRBV14; j_call: TRBJ2-5; cdr3_aa: CASSQDSSGEETQYF
clone_size: NA; v_call: TRBV12-3/TRBV12-4; j_call: TRBJ2-7; cdr3_aa: CASSLGSTAYEQYF
clone_size: few; v_call: TRBV7-8; j_call: TRBJ2-5; cdr3_aa: CASSGQLSGRAKTQYF
clone_size: few; v_call: TRBV19; j_call: TRBJ2-5; cdr3_aa: CASSISQEETQYF
clone_size: NA; v_call: TRBV4-3; j_call: TRBJ2-7; cdr3_aa: CASSQAVAGGLYEQYF
clone_size: NA; v_call: TRBV27; j_call: TRBJ1-2; cdr3_aa: CASSRGWGIYGYTF
clone_size: few; v_call: TRBV12-3/TRBV12-4; j_call: TRBJ2-1; cdr3_aa: CASTNGGSGSNEQFF
clone_size: NA; v_call: TRBV7-6; j_call: TRBJ1-6; cdr3_aa: CASSDETYNSPLHF
clone_size: few; v_call: TRBV7-2; j_call: TRBJ2-7; cdr3_aa: CASSPYPGLATGEQYF
clone_size: NA; v_call: TRBV15; j_call: TRBJ2-2; cdr3_aa: CATSRSGTANTGELFF
clone_size: NA; v_call: TRBV19; j_call: TRBJ2-2; cdr3_aa: CASSIPGPGELFF
clone_size: NA; v_call: TRBV19; j_call: TRBJ1-2; cdr3_aa: CASSNTGGGYTF
clone_size: NA; v_call: TRBV7-8; j_call: TRBJ1-1; cdr3_aa: CASSLNGDPEAFF
clone_size: NA; v_call: TRBV12-3/TRBV12-4; j_call: TRBJ1-3; cdr3_aa: CASSPTGPGNTIYF
clone_size: NA; v_call: TRBV18; j_call: TRBJ2-3; cdr3_aa: CASSPPSGLHTDTQYF
clone_size: NA; v_call: TRBV7-8; j_call: TRBJ1-5; cdr3_aa: CASSSGIGSYQPQHF
clone_size: few; v_call: TRBV28; j_call: TRBJ2-5; cdr3_aa: CASMGFYQETQYF
clone_size: NA; v_call: TRBV12-3/TRBV12-4; j_call: TRBJ1-2; cdr3_aa: CASRLHRNGYTF
clone_size: few; v_call: TRBV4-2; j_call: TRBJ1-6; cdr3_aa: CASSQRTVSSYNSPLHF
clone_size: few; v_call: TRBV7-6; j_call: TRBJ1-1; cdr3_aa: CASSKGRKNTEAFF
clone_size: NA; v_call: TRBV7-9; j_call: TRBJ2-7; cdr3_aa: CASSPKEVSYEQYF
clone_size: NA; v_call: TRBV27; j_call: TRBJ2-7; cdr3_aa: CASRQRGGTYEQYF
clone_size: few; v_call: TRBV7-8; j_call: TRBJ2-1; cdr3_aa: CASSSLGGRLDEQFF
clone_size: few; v_call: TRBV4-2; j_call: TRBJ1-4; cdr3_aa: CASSQGGQGRSKSVF
clone_size: NA; v_call: TRBV4-3; j_call: TRBJ1-4; cdr3_aa: CASSPGANEKLFF